A selection of T cell receptor beta chains follows, all from one sample in a study of immune evolution from preneoplasia to lung adenocarcinoma. The data were produced by immunoSEQ multiplex PCR, yet TCRdb's version contains in-frame clones alone and is incomplete. The sample lists 8,000 to 10,000 clones, 70% to 90% occurring once. Material: FFPE invasive lung adenocarcinoma tissue. All receptors come from a person aged 70 to 85 with invasive lung adenocarcinoma. Some clones in this sample may be carry-over from other donors' samples. Both conserved end residues are part of each CDR3. A D gene is named only where the DNA matches it firmly.

d_call j_call v_call cdr3_aa cdr3_nt
- TRBJ2-1 TRBV11-2 CASSLAQQEQFF TGTGCCAGCAGCTTAGCCCAGCAGGAGCAGTTCTTC
TRBD2 TRBJ2-1 TRBV6-5 CASKSAGGAYNEQFF TGTGCCAGCAAGTCAGCGGGAGGGGCATACAATGAGCAGTTCTTC
- TRBJ1-4 TRBV4-1 CASSTLEKLFF TGCGCCAGCTCTACACTAGAAAAACTGTTTTTT
- TRBJ2-5 TRBV5-1 CASSLNGRSEETQYF TGCGCCAGCAGCTTAAACGGGAGATCGGAAGAGACCCAGTACTTC
TRBD2 TRBJ2-1 TRBV20-1 CGVSGRNEQFF TGCGGAGTTAGCGGGAGAAATGAGCAGTTCTTC
TRBD1 TRBJ2-7 TRBV7-9 CASSRPGQSTYEQYF TGTGCCAGCAGCCGACCGGGACAGTCTACCTACGAGCAGTACTTC
TRBD1 TRBJ1-1 TRBV28 CASSRTTGGSGTAEAFF TGTGCCAGCAGTCGCACGACAGGGGGCTCGGGGACGGCTGAAGCTTTCTTT
- TRBJ1-1 TRBV28 CASSLLYDSNTEAFF TGTGCCAGCAGTTTGCTTTATGACAGCAACACTGAAGCTTTCTTT
- TRBJ2-1 TRBV5-1 CASTLKQPSSYNEQFF TGCGCCAGCACCCTAAAACAGCCCAGCTCCTACAATGAGCAGTTCTTC
- TRBJ1-1 TRBV29-1 CSVPAKEAFF TGCAGCGTCCCGGCCAAAGAAGCTTTCTTT
TRBD1 TRBJ1-2 TRBV9 CASSVAGQGGFYGYTF TGTGCCAGCAGCGTAGCGGGACAGGGAGGATTCTATGGCTACACCTTC
TRBD1 TRBJ2-7 TRBV28 CASGPGQFVPAYEQYF TGTGCCAGCGGGCCGGGACAGTTCGTTCCAGCCTACGAGCAGTACTTC
TRBD1 TRBJ1-1 TRBV6-5 CASRGRTGLNTEAFF TGTGCCAGCAGGGGGCGGACAGGACTGAACACTGAAGCTTTCTTT
TRBD1 TRBJ2-5 TRBV11-2 CASSLQGQVSETQYF TGTGCCAGCAGCTTACAGGGACAGGTTTCGGAGACCCAGTACTTC